A single sample is the source of the 30 T cell receptor beta chains below, sequenced in a study of blood T cell repertoires in COVID-19. The data were produced by immunoSEQ multiplex PCR, yet TCRdb's version contains in-frame clones alone and is incomplete. The sample holds 88,000 or so clones; 75% to 90% are singletons and the top ten take less than 9.5%. The sequencing sample was made of peripheral blood. The source is a man in his fifties or sixties with acute or convalescent COVID-19.

The chain combines TRBV6-4 with TRBJ1-1; D not certain. The CDR3 runs 13 residues. CDR1 is MRHNA, CDR2 SNTAGT, per germline. The V gene lost 3 bases and the J gene lost 1 base, with 6 bases spanning the gap. CDR3 DNA: TGTGCCAGCAGTGAGAACAGGAACACTGAAGCTTTCTTT. It is translated as CASSENRNTEAFF.

The V gene is TRBV6-5, the J gene TRBJ1-3, with 7 positions matching TRBD1. Germline CDR1 and CDR2: MNHEY and SVGAGI. The V and J ends lost 4 bases and 5 bases, in that order; junction bases with no gene match: 8. This CDR3 is 15 amino acids long. CDR3 sequence (DNA): TGTGCCAGCAGTTCCTCTCGGGACAGACGAAACACCATATATTTT. As protein: CASSSSRDRRNTIYF.

This rearrangement joins TRBV7-9 to TRBJ2-7, with 10 bases lining up with TRBD2. The CDR3 is 14 amino acids. Trimming at V came to 2 bases and at J to 7 bases, leaving 5 bases not matched to a gene. Germline CDR1 is SEHNR and CDR2 is FQNEAQ (reference sequence). CDR3 nucleotide sequence: TGTGCCAGCAGCTTATGGGGACTAGCGCCAGAGCAGTACTTC. This encodes CASSLWGLAPEQYF.

J is TRBJ2-1 and V is TRBV30; D ambiguous. The germline V gene encodes CDR1 GTSNPN and CDR2 SVGIG (reference sequence). The V end was cut by 4 bases, the J end by 6 bases, with 10 bases between. The CDR3 totals 12 residues. In DNA, the CDR3 is TGTGCCTGGAACCTCTATGGCAATGAGCAGTTCTTC. Protein: CAWNLYGNEQFF.

V gene TRBV28 combines with J gene TRBJ1-6; TRBD1 agrees at 7 bases. V lost 6 bases, J lost 10 bases, and 9 bases stayed unmatched. The CDR3 extends over 14 amino acids. CDR1 MDHEN and CDR2 SYDVKM come from the germline V gene. The CDR3 nucleotides read TGTGCCAGCAGATCGGACAGGCTTAGCTCACCCCTCCACTTT. As protein: CASRSDRLSSPLHF. The full variable domain, its missing parts supplied by reference TRBV28 and TRBJ1-6, is DVKVTQSSRYLVKRTGEKVFLECVQDMDHENMFWYRQDPGLGLRLIYFSYDVKMKEKGDIPEGYSVSREKKERFSLILESASTNQTSMYLCASRSDRLSSPLHFGNGTRLTVT.

The rearrangement joins TRBV9 to TRBJ1-5; possibly TRBD1 for D (5 bases). Trimming pared 2 bases from V and 0 bases from J, leaving 9 bases between. Germline assignment: CDR1 SGDLS and CDR2 YYNGEE. The CDR3 is made up of 15 amino acids. The CDR3 loop reads CASSVSDISNQPQHF. CDR3 sequence (DNA): TGTGCCAGCAGCGTTTCGGACATTAGCAATCAGCCCCAGCATTTT.

The genes are TRBV3-1 (or the pseudogene TRBV3-2) and TRBJ2-3, with 8 bases lining up with TRBD2. The junction had 6 bases not matched to a gene; V was cut back by 4 bases and J by 0 bases. The CDR3 consists of 16 residues. The germline V gene encodes CDR1 LGHDT and CDR2 YNNKEL (reference sequence). The CDR3 region is CASSLRGGKSTDTQYF. The CDR3 DNA is TGTGCCAGCAGCCTCCGGGGGGGGAAGAGCACAGATACGCAGTATTTT.

This clone has just a few counts. The chain carries TRBV6-5 and TRBJ2-1; 10 positions match TRBD1. Germline V gives CDR1 MNHEY, CDR2 SVGAGI. The V gene end was trimmed by 2 bases and the J gene end by 11 bases; junction bases not matched to a gene: 9. The CDR3 spans 15 residues. CDR3 sequence reads: CASSYGQGGPVKQFF. Written as DNA, the CDR3 is TGTGCCAGCAGTTACGGACAGGGGGGTCCGGTGAAGCAGTTCTTC.

This chain links TRBV7-8 with TRBJ1-1, with D possibly TRBD1 on 6 matching bases. This CDR3 region has 13 residues. Between the trimmed V and J ends, which lost 5 bases and 11 bases, there was a span of 18 bases. Germline V gene data show CDR1 as SGHVS and CDR2 as FQNEAQ. CDR3 in amino acids: CASSAGPGDGAFF. The CDR3 DNA reads as TGTGCCAGCAGCGCGGGCCCAGGGGATGGGGCTTTCTTT.

V and J are TRBV4-1 and TRBJ2-1; 9 bases align to TRBD2. The V segment lost 1 base and the J segment 4 bases; nucleotides outside the gene matches: 8. The CDR3 is made up of 17 amino acids. CDR1 is MGHRA, CDR2 YSYEKL, per germline. For the CDR3, the DNA is TGCGCCAGCAGCCAAGGCCCCCGACTAGCGGCTTACAATGAGCAGTTCTTC. Encoded protein: CASSQGPRLAAYNEQFF.

This clone has a single count. The CDR3 is CASSFLSGDSSYEQYF. CDR3 nucleotides: TGTGCCAGCAGCTTCTTATCTGGGGACAGCTCCTACGAGCAGTACTTC. The chain has TRBV7-2 and TRBJ2-7; 7 positions match TRBD1. The CDR3 has 16 residues. The germline CDR1 and CDR2 sequences are SGHTA and FQGNSA. V lost 3 bases, J lost 0 bases, and 8 bases stayed unmatched.

This clone was picked up a small number of times. V gene TRBV19 combines with J gene TRBJ2-3, with TRBD1 matching over 9 bases. Germline V gene data show CDR1 as LNHDA and CDR2 as SQIVND (reference sequence). J lost 1 base, V lost 7 bases, and 6 bases had no gene match. This CDR3 comprises 15 residues. In DNA, the CDR3 is TGTGCCAGTACTCGGACAGGGGCGGGCACAGATACGCAGTATTTT. Translation: CASTRTGAGTDTQYF.

This rearrangement joins TRBV5-1 to TRBJ2-5; 10 bases fit TRBD1. Looked up from germline, CDR1 is SGHRS and CDR2 is YFSETQ. V shed 1 base, J shed 2 bases, and the junction held 11 bases outside the gene matches. This CDR3 has 18 residues. CDR3 DNA: TGCGCCAGCAGCTTGTGGCCGACAGGGGGCGGTATGCAAGAGACCCAGTACTTC. Translation: CASSLWPTGGGMQETQYF.

The chain employs TRBV7-6 and TRBJ1-1; 7 bases match TRBD1. The CDR3 extends over 15 amino acids. With 2 bases clipped from V and 10 bases from J, the junction kept 13 bases outside the gene matches. CDR1 and CDR2 (germline): SGHVS, FNYEAQ. The CDR3 DNA reads as TGTGCCAGCAGCTTATACCCGGGACAGTCGAGTGGAGCTTTCTTT. Translated, it gives CASSLYPGQSSGAFF.

The rearrangement links TRBV5-8 to TRBJ1-2; no clear D. Germline assignment: CDR1 SGHTS and CDR2 YDEGEE. The CDR3 extends over 12 amino acids. With 2 bases removed from V and 4 bases from J, the gap between germline ends came to 6 bases. In nucleotides, the CDR3 is TGTGCCAGCAGCTTCGGGAGCTATGGCTACACCTTC. It specifies CASSFGSYGYTF.

This clone has only one observation. The rearrangement uses TRBV7-5 and TRBJ1-2; no check of the table's D call, TRBD1, against the DNA was made. TRBV7-5 is a pseudogene. CDR3 size: 16 residues. CDR3 loop: CARSLDCRHTNYGYTF. CDR3 nucleotide sequence: TGTGCCAGAAGCTTAGATTGTAGACATACCAACTATGGCTACACCTTC.

V usage is TRBV7-8 and J usage is TRBJ2-5; tentative D call: TRBD2 (6 bases). Trimming cost V 5 bases and J 1 base, with 14 bases left between them. Germline V gene data show CDR1 as SGHVS and CDR2 as FQNEAQ. The CDR3 is 15 amino acids. In nucleotides, the CDR3 is TGTGCCAGCAGCCGCGACGGGGGTTTCCAAGAGACCCAGTACTTC. Translated: CASSRDGGFQETQYF.

V and J are TRBV7-8 and TRBJ1-2; 10 bases agree with TRBD1. The CDR3 totals 14 residues. The V gene end was trimmed by 3 bases and the J gene end by 8 bases; junction bases not matched to a gene: 6. The germline CDR1 and CDR2 sequences are SGHVS and FQNEAQ. CDR3 loop: CASSFTGQGGGYTF. The CDR3 bases are TGTGCCAGCAGCTTCACTGGACAGGGGGGAGGCTACACCTTC.

The rearrangement joins TRBV5-8 to TRBJ2-2, with 12 bases fitting TRBD2. The CDR3 has 17 residues. V gave up 6 bases and J gave up 7 bases; unmatched junction bases: 13. The germline gives CDR1 SGHTS, CDR2 YDEGEE. CDR3 in DNA: TGTGCCAGCATCAAGCTAGCGGGAGGGCCTCATGTCGGGGAGCTGTTTTTT. This codes for CASIKLAGGPHVGELFF.

The rearrangement uses TRBV5-1 and TRBJ2-1, with a weak D call TRBD1 (7 bases). CDR1 is SGHRS and CDR2 is YFSETQ in the germline V gene. The CDR3 length is 15 residues. V lost 0 bases and J 2 bases, leaving 9 bases between the germline ends. The CDR3 region is CASSLAGGTYNEQFF. The DNA for the CDR3 is TGCGCCAGCAGCTTGGCAGGGGGGACCTACAATGAGCAGTTCTTC.

The chain joins TRBV7-2 to TRBJ2-7, with D uncertain. The CDR3 runs 12 residues. V was clipped by 6 bases and J by 4 bases, with 10 bases between them. Germline V CDR1 and CDR2: SGHTA, FQGNSA. CDR3 nucleotide sequence: TGTGCCAGCAGTCACGGGTCTTACGAGCAGTACTTC. Encoded protein: CASSHGSYEQYF.

The rearrangement joins TRBV2 to TRBJ2-5, with no clear D. The V gene's germline CDR1 is SNHLY and CDR2 FYNNEI. This CDR3 has 13 amino acids. Trimming removed 4 bases at V and 2 bases at J, with 8 bases between. The CDR3: CASSVARQETQYF. The CDR3, as DNA: TGTGCCAGCAGTGTGGCCAGACAAGAGACCCAGTACTTC.

The chain has TRBV19 and TRBJ1-1, with a weak D call TRBD1 (6 bases). The V and J ends lost 3 bases and 4 bases respectively, with 18 bases between them. The CDR3 consists of 16 residues. Germline V gene data show CDR1 as LNHDA and CDR2 as SQIVND (reference sequence). The CDR3 region has the DNA TGTGCCAGTAGTATTAGGGACACCGCACCACTCACTGAAGCTTTCTTT. As protein: CASSIRDTAPLTEAFF.

The chain carries TRBV30 and TRBJ1-6; TRBD1 agrees at 7 bases. Germline V gene data show CDR1 as GTSNPN and CDR2 as SVGIG (reference sequence). The CDR3 totals 14 residues. V shed 5 bases and J 4 bases; nucleotides not matched to a gene: 5. The DNA for the CDR3 is TGTGCCTGGTCTACGGGACAGTATAATTCACCCCTCCACTTT. Translation: CAWSTGQYNSPLHF.

The J gene is TRBJ1-5, the V gene TRBV11-3, with TRBD1 identical over 8 bases. Germline V gene lookup returns CDR1 SGHNT and CDR2 YENEEA. This CDR3 comprises 17 residues. V was clipped by 0 bases and J by 4 bases; unmatched bases: 8. CDR3 DNA sequence: TGTGCCAGCAGCTTAGATATGGCAGGGGGCTGGAATCAGCCCCAGCATTTT. Residues: CASSLDMAGGWNQPQHF.

The chain carries TRBV6-1 and TRBJ2-1; 10 positions agree with TRBD2. The CDR3 spans 19 residues. Germline V gene lookup returns CDR1 MNHNS and CDR2 SASEGT. Unmatched junction bases numbered 15, after V lost 4 bases and J lost 3 bases. Here the CDR3 DNA reads TGTGCCAGCAGTGGGAGTCGGCTAGCGGGAGCTACCCTCTACAATGAGCAGTTCTTC. It codes for CASSGSRLAGATLYNEQFF.

CDR3 sequence reads: CASSARDRIRGYTF. The CDR3 bases are TGTGCCAGCAGCGCCCGGGACAGAATAAGAGGCTACACCTTC. V gene TRBV7-7 combines with J gene TRBJ1-2; TRBD1 matches at 7 bases. The junction had 11 bases not matched to a gene; V was cut back by 5 bases and J by 8 bases. In germline, CDR1 is SSHAT, CDR2 FNYEAQ (reference sequence). This CDR3 is 14 amino acids long.

V gene TRBV30 combines with J gene TRBJ2-3; D tentatively fits TRBD1 or TRBD2 (6 bases each). The V gene's germline CDR1 is GTSNPN and CDR2 SVGIG (reference sequence). The germline V and J ends were trimmed by 8 bases and 8 bases, with 11 bases remaining between them. This CDR3 contains 10 residues. CDR3 nucleotide sequence: TGTGCCGGGGGGCCCGGTACGCAGTATTTT. Translation: CAGGPGTQYF.

The rearrangement uses TRBV10-3 and TRBJ1-4; no definite D call. The ends were cut back, 10 bases at V and 5 bases at J, with 11 bases in the middle. Germline loops: CDR1 ENHRY, CDR2 SYGVKD. This CDR3 comprises 12 residues. The CDR3 DNA sequence: TGTGCCACACCGGGAGACAATGAAAAACTGTTTTTT. It codes for CATPGDNEKLFF.

The chain recombines TRBV18 with TRBJ2-3, with TRBD2 identical over 7 bases. CDR1 and CDR2 (germline): KGHSH, LQKENI. The CDR3 is 19 amino acids. With V trimmed by 1 base and J by 2 bases, 15 bases remained unmatched. CDR3 residues: CASSPLVAGVPPHTDTQYF. CDR3 nucleotide sequence: TGTGCCAGCTCACCACTGGTGGCGGGGGTCCCCCCACACACAGATACGCAGTATTTT.